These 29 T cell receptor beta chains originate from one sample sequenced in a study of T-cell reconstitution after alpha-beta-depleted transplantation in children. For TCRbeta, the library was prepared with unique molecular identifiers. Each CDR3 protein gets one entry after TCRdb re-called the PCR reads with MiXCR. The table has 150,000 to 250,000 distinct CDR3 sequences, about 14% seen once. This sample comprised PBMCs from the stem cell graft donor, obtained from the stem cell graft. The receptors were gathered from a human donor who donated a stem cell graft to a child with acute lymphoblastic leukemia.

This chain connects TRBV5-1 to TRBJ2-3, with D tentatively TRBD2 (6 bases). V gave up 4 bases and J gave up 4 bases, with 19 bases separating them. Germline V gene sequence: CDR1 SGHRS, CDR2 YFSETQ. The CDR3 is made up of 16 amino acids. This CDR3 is CASSPDGLPIADTQYF. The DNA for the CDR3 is TGCGCCAGCAGCCCCGACGGACTACCGATAGCAGATACGCAGTATTTT.

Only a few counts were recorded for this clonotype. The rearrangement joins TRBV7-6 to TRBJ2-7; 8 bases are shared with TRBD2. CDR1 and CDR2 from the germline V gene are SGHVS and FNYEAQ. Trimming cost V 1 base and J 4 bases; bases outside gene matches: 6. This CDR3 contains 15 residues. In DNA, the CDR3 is TGTGCCAGCAGCTTAGATCCCTCTAGCGGGTACGAGCAGTACTTC. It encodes CASSLDPSSGYEQYF.

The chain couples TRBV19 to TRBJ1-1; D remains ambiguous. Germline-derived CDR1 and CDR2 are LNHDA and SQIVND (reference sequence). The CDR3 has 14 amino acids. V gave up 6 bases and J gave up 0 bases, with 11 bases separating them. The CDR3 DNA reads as TGTGCCAGTAGCGGTAGGACGGTGAACACTGAAGCTTTCTTT. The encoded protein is CASSGRTVNTEAFF.

The chain's CDR3 is CSARDSVREGYTDTQYF. As DNA, the CDR3 is TGCAGTGCTAGAGATTCCGTACGGGAGGGCTACACAGATACGCAGTATTTT. The chain carries TRBV20-1 and TRBJ2-3; 8 positions agree with TRBD2. This CDR3 has 17 amino acids. Per germline, CDR1 DFQATT and CDR2 SNEGSKA (reference sequence). V shed 0 bases and J 2 bases; nucleotides not matched to a gene: 10.

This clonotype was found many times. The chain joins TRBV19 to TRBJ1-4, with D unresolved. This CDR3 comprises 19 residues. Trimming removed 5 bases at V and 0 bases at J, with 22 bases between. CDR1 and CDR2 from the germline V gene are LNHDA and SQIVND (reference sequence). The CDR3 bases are TGTGCCAGTAGTGGAACGGGCCGGAGCAGTTGGGCAACTAATGAAAAACTGTTTTTT. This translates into CASSGTGRSSWATNEKLFF.

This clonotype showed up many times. DNA for the CDR3: TGTGCCAGCAGCCGCCCACTAGCGGGAGGGCCAGATACGCAGTATTTT. The encoded protein is CASSRPLAGGPDTQYF. The rearrangement joins TRBV12-3 or TRBV12-4 to TRBJ2-3; 13 nucleotides line up with TRBD2. Losses at the gene ends were 6 bases for V and 4 bases for J; bases not matched to a gene: 7. CDR3 length: 16 amino acids.

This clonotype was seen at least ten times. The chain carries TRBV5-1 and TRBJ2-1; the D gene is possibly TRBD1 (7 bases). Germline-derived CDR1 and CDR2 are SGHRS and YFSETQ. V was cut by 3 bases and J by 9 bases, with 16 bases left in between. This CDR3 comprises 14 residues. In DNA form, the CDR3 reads TGCGCCAGCAGCTACTCCCCCCAGGGGGGTGAGCAGTTCTTC. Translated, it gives CASSYSPQGGEQFF.

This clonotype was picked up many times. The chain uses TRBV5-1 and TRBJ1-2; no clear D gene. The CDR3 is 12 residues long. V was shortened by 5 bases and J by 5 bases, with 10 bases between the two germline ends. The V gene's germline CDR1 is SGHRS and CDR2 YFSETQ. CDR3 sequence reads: CASSRASYGYTF. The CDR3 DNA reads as TGCGCCAGCAGTCGGGCTTCATATGGCTACACCTTC.

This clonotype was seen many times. The CDR3 DNA reads TGTGCCAGCAGCGAGAAAGGGGGCCAGTACTTC. Amino acids: CASSEKGGQYF. The rearrangement joins TRBV7-9 to TRBJ2-5, with D possibly TRBD1 on 6 matching bases. Trimming left V 5 bases short and J 10 bases short, with 11 bases between. CDR1 SEHNR and CDR2 FQNEAQ come from the germline V gene (reference sequence). The CDR3 has 11 amino acids.

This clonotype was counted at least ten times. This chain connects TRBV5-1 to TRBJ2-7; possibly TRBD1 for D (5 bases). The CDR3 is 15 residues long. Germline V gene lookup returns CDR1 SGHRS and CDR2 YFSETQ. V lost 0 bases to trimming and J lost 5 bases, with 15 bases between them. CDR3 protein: CASSLAQGTPDEQYF. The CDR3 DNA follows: TGCGCCAGCAGCTTGGCCCAGGGTACCCCTGACGAGCAGTACTTC.

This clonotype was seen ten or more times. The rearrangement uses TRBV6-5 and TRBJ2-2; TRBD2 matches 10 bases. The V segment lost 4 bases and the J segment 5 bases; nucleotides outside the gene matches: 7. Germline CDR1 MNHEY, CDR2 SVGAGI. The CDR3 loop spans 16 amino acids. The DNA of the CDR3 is TGTGCCAGCAGTTTCTGGACTAGCGGAGGGACCGGGGAGCTGTTTTTT. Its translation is CASSFWTSGGTGELFF.

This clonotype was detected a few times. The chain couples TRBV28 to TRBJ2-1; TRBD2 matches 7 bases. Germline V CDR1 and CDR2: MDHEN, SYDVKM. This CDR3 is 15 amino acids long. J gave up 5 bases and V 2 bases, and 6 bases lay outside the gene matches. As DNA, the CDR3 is TGTGCCAGCAGTTTACTTGCTAGCGGAAACAATGAGCAGTTCTTC. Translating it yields CASSLLASGNNEQFF.

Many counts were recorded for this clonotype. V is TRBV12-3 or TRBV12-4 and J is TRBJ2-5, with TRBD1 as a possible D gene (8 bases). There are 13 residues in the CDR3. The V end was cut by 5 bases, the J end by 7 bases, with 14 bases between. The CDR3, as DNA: TGTGCCAGCAGTCCGGACAGGGAGGGGACCCAGTACTTC. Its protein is CASSPDREGTQYF.

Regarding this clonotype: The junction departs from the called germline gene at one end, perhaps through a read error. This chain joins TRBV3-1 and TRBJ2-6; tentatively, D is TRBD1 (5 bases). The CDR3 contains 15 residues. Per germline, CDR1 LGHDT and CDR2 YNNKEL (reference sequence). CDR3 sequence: CACSPQVSGANLLTF. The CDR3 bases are TGTGCCTGCAGCCCCCAGGTCTCTGGGGCCAACCTCCTGACTTTC.

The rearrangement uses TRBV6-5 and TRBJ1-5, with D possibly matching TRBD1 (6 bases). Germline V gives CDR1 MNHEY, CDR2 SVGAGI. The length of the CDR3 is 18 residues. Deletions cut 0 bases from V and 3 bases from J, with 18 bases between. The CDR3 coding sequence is TGTGCCAGCAGTTACTCGATACCTCAGGGGAGAGACAATCAGCCCCAGCATTTT. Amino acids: CASSYSIPQGRDNQPQHF.

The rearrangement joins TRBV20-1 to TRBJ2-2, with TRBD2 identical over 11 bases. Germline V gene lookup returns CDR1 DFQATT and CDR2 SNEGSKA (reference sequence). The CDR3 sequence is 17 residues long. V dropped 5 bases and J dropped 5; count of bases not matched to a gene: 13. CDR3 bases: TGCAGTGCTCGAGTAGCGGGAGGGCCCTCGGAGACCGGGGAGCTGTTTTTT. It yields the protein CSARVAGGPSETGELFF.

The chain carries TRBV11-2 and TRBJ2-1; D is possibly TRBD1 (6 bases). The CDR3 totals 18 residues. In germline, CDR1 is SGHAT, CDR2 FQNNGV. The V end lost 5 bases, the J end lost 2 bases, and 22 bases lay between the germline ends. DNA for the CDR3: TGTGCCAGCAGCCATACCTATAACGACAGGTCACCCTACAATGAGCAGTTCTTC. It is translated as CASSHTYNDRSPYNEQFF.

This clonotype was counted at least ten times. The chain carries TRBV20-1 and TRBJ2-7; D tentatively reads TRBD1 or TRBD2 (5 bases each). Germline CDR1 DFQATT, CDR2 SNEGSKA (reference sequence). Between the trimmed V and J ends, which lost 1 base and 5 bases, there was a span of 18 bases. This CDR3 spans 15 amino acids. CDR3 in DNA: TGCAGTGCTAGAGCCCGGGACGGAGGTTCCAACGAGCAGTACTTC. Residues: CSARARDGGSNEQYF.

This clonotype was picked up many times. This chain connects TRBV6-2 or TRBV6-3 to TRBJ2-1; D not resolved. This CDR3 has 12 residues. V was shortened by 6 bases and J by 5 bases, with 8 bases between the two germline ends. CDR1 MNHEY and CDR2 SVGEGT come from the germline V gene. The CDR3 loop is CASRTLHNEQFF. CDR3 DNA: TGTGCCAGCAGGACCCTTCACAATGAGCAGTTCTTC.

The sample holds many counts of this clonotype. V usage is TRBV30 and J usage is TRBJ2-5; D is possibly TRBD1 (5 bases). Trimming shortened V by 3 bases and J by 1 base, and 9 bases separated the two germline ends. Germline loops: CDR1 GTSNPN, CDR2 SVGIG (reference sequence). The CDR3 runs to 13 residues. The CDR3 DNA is TGTGCCTGGAGACTGGACACCCAAGAGACCCAGTACTTC. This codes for CAWRLDTQETQYF.

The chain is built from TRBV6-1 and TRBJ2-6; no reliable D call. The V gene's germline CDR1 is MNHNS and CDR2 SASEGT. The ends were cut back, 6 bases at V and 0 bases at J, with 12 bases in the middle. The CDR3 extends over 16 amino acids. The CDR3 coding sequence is TGTGCCAGCAGGGAACAGTATTCCTCTGGGGCCAACGTCCTGACTTTC. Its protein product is CASREQYSSGANVLTF.

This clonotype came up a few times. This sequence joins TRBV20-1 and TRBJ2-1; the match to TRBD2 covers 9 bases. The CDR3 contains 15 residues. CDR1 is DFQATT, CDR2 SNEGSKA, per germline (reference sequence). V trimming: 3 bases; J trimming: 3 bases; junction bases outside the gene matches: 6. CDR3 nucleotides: TGCAGTGCTAGCGGCGGGGGGGGTCTCTACAATGAGCAGTTCTTC. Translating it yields CSASGGGGLYNEQFF.

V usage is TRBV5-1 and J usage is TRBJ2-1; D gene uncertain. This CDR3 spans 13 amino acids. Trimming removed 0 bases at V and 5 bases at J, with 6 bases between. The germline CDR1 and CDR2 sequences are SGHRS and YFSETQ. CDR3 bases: TGCGCCAGCAGCTTGGAAAGTGACAATGAGCAGTTCTTC. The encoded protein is CASSLESDNEQFF.

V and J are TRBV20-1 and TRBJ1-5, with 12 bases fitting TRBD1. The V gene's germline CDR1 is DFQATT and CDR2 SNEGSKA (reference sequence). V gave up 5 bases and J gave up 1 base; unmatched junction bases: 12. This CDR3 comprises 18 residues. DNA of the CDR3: TGCAGTGCTGCCACCGGGACAGGGGGCGCGTGGAGCAATCAGCCCCAGCATTTT. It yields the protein CSAATGTGGAWSNQPQHF.

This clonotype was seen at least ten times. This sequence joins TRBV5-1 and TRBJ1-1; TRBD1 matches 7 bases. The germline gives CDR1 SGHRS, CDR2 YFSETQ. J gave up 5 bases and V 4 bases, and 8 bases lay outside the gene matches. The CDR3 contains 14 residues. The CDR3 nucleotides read TGCGCCAGCAGCACCATACAGGGGACGACTGAAGCTTTCTTT. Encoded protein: CASSTIQGTTEAFF.

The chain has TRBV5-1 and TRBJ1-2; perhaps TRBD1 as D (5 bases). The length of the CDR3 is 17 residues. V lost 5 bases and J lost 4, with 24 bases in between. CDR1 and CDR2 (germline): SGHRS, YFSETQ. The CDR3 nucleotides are TGCGCCAGCAGTGGCGGGGGATCCTCCAAGACGGGCTATGGCTACACCTTC. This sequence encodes CASSGGGSSKTGYGYTF.

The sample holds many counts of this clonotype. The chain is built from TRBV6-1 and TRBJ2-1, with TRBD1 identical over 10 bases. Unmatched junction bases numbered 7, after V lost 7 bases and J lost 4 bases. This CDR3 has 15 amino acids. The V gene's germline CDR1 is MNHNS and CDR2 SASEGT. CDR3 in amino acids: CASNEGQGRYNEQFF. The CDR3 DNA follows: TGTGCCAGCAACGAGGGACAGGGGCGGTACAATGAGCAGTTCTTC.

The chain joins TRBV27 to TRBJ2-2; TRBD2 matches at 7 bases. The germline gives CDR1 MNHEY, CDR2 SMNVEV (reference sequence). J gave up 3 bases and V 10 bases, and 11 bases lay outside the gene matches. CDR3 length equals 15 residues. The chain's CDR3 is CATGGRRVDTGELFF. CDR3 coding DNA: TGTGCCACAGGCGGGAGAAGGGTGGACACCGGGGAGCTGTTTTTT.

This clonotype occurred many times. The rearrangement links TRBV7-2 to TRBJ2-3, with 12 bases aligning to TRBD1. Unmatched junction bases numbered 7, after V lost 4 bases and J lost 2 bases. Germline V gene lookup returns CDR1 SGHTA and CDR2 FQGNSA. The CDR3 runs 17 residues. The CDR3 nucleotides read TGTGCCAGCAGCTCTGGGGACAGGGGGCATTACACAGATACGCAGTATTTT. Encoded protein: CASSSGDRGHYTDTQYF.